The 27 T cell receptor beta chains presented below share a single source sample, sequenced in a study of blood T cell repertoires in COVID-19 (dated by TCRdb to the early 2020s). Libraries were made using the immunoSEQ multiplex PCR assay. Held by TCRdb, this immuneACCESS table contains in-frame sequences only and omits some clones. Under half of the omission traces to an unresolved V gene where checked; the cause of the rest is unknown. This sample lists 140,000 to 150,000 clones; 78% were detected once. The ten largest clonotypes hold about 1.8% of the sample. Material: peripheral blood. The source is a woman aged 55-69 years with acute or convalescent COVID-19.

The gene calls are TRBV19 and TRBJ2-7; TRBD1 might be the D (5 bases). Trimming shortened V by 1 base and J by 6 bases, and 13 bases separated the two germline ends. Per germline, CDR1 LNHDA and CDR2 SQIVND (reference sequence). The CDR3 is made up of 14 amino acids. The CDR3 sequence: CASSIAQGYFEQYF. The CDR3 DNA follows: TGTGCCAGTAGTATAGCTCAGGGCTACTTCGAGCAGTACTTC. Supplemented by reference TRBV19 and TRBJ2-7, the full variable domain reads DGGITQSPKYLFRKEGQNVTLSCEQNLNHDAMYWYRQDPGQGLRLIYYSQIVNDFQKGDIAEGYSVSREKKESFPLTVTSAQKNPTAFYLCASSIAQGYFEQYFGPGTRLTVT.

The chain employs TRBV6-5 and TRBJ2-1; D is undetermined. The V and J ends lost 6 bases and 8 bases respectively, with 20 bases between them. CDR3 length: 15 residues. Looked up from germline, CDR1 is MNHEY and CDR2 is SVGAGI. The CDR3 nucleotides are TGTGCCAGCAGGACGGGTTTACGGGTCCGGGATGAGCAGTTCTTC. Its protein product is CASRTGLRVRDEQFF.

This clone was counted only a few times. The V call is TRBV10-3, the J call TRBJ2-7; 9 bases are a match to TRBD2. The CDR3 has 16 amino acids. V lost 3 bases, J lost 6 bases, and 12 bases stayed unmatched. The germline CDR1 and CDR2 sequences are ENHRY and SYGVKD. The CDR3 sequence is CAISDVVAGEKAEQYF. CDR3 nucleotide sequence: TGTGCCATCAGTGACGTGGTAGCGGGAGAGAAAGCCGAGCAGTACTTC.

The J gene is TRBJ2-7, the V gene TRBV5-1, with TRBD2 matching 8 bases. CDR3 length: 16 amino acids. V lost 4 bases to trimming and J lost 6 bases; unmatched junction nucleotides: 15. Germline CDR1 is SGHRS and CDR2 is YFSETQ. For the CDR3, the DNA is TGCGCCAGCAGCCCGGGTGGGGTAGCGGGGAGCGTCGAGCAGTACTTC. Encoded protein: CASSPGGVAGSVEQYF.

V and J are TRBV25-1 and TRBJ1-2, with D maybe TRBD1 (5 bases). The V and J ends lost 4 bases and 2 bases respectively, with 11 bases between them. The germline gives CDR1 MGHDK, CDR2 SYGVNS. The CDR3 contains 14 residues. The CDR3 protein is CASSGRGLNYGYTF. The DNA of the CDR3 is TGTGCCAGCAGTGGGAGGGGCCTAAACTATGGCTACACCTTC.

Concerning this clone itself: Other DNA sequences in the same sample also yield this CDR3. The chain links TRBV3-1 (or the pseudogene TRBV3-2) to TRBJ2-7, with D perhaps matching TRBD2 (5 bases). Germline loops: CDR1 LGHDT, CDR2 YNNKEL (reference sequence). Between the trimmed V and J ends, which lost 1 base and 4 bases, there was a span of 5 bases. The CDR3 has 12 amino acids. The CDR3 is CASSQGGYEQYF. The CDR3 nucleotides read TGTGCCAGCAGCCAAGGAGGGTACGAGCAGTACTTC.

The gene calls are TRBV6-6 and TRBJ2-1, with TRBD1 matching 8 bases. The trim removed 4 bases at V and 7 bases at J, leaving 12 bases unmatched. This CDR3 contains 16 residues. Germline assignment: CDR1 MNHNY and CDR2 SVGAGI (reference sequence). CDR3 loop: CASSFHAGTGLNEQFF. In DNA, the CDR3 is TGTGCCAGCAGTTTCCACGCCGGGACAGGCCTTAATGAGCAGTTCTTC.

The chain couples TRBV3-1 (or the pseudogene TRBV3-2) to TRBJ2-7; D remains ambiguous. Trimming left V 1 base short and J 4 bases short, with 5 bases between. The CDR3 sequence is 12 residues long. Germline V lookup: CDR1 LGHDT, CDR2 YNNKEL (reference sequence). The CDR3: CASSQVLYEQYF. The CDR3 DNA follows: TGTGCCAGCAGCCAAGTTCTTTACGAGCAGTACTTC.

The CDR3: CASSPLTGDGNTIYF. CDR3 sequence (DNA): TGTGCCAGCAGTCCGTTGACAGGGGACGGAAACACCATATATTTT. The chain is built from TRBV6-2 or TRBV6-3 and TRBJ1-3, with 8 bases identical to TRBD1. CDR3 length: 15 amino acids. Germline loops: CDR1 MNHEY, CDR2 SVGEGT. The J segment lost 4 bases and the V segment lost 5 bases, leaving 7 bases of the junction unmatched.

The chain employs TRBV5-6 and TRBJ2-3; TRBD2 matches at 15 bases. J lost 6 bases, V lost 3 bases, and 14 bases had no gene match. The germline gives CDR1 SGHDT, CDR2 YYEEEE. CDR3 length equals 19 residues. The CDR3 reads CASSSRTSGRARVSDTQYF. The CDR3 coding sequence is TGTGCCAGCAGCTCACGGACTAGCGGGAGGGCCAGGGTTTCTGATACGCAGTATTTT.

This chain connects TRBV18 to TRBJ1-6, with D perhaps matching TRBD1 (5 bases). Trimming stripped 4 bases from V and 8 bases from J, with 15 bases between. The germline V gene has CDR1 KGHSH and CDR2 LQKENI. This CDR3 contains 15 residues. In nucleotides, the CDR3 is TGTGCCAGCTCACTCATCGCGGGACGGGATTCACCCCTCCACTTT. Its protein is CASSLIAGRDSPLHF.

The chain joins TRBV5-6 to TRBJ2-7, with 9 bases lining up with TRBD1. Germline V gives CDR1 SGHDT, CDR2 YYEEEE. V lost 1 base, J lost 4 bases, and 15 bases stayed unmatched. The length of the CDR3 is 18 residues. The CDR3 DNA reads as TGTGCCAGCAGCTTGAGGGGGAAAACAGGGGGCAAGAGTTACGAGCAGTACTTC. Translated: CASSLRGKTGGKSYEQYF.

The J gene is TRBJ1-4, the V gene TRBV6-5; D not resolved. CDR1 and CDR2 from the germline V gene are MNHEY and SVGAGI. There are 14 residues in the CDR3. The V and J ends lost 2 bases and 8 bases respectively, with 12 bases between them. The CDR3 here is CASSYGRIGEKLFF. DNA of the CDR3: TGTGCCAGCAGTTACGGGAGAATCGGGGAAAAACTGTTTTTT.

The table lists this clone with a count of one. The CDR3 nucleotides read TGTGCCAGCAGCTTAAGACAGGGGCTGGCCTACACCTTC. Amino acids: CASSLRQGLAYTF. J is TRBJ1-2 and V is TRBV7-2; 8 bases match TRBD1. This CDR3 region has 13 residues. Germline V CDR1 and CDR2: SGHTA, FQGNSA. After removal of 2 bases from V and 10 bases from J, the junction contained 6 bases not matched to a gene.

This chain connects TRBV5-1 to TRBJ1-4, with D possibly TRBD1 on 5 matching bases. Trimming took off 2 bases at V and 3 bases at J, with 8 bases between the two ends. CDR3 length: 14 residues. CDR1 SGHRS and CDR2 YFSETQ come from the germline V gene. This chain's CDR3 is CASSLQEPNEKLFF. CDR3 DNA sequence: TGCGCCAGCAGCTTACAGGAACCTAATGAAAAACTGTTTTTT. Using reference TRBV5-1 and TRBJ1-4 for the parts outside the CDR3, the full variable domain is KAGVTQTPRYLIKTRGQQVTLSCSPISGHRSVSWYQQTPGQGLQFLFEYFSETQRNKGNFPGRFSGRQFSNSRSEMNVSTLELGDSALYLCASSLQEPNEKLFFGSGTQLSVL.

CDR3 sequence (DNA): TGTGCCAGCAGAGACAGGGGGCGAGCTTCACCCCTCCACTTT. Translation gives CASRDRGRASPLHF. This chain joins TRBV14 and TRBJ1-6; 10 bases are a match to TRBD1. This CDR3 region has 14 residues. Losses at the gene ends were 6 bases for V and 9 bases for J; bases not matched to a gene: 5. Germline-derived CDR1 and CDR2 are SGHDN and FVKESK.

This CDR3 is CASPAGGYTF. CDR3 bases: TGTGCCTCCCCCGCAGGCGGCTACACCTTC. The genes are TRBV30 and TRBJ1-2; no clear D. V lost 7 bases and J lost 8, with 11 bases in between. The germline CDR1 and CDR2 sequences are GTSNPN and SVGIG (reference sequence). The CDR3 runs 10 residues.

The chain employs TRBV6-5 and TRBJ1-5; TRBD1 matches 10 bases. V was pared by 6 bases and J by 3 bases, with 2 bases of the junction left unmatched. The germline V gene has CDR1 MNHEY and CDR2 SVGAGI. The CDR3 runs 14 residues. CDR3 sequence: CASRGTGVNQPQHF. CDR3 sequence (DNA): TGTGCCAGCAGGGGGACAGGGGTCAATCAGCCCCAGCATTTT.

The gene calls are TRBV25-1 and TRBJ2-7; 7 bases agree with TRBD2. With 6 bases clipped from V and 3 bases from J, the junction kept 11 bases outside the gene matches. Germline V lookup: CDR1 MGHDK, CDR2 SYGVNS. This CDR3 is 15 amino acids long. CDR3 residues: CASSPDKGGVYEQYF. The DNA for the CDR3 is TGTGCCAGCAGCCCAGATAAGGGAGGGGTCTACGAGCAGTACTTC.

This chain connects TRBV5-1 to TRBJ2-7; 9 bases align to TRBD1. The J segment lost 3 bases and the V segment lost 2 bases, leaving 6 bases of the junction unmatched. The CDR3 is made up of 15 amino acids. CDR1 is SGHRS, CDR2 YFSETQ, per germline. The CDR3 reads CASSFGGTGLYEQYF. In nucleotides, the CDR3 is TGCGCCAGCAGCTTTGGCGGGACAGGGCTCTACGAGCAGTACTTC.

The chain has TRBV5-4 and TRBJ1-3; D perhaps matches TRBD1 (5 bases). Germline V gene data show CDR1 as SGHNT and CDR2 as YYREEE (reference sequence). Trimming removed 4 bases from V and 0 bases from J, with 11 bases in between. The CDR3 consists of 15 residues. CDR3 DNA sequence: TGTGCCAGCAGCCAAGGGGTGCCCTCTGGAAACACCATATATTTT. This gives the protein CASSQGVPSGNTIYF.

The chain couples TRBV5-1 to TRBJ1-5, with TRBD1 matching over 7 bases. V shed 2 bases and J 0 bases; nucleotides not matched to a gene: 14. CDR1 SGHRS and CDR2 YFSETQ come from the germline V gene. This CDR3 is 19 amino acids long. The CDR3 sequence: CASSFLGGQDSYSNQPQHF. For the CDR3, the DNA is TGCGCCAGCAGCTTTTTGGGAGGACAGGACTCTTATAGCAATCAGCCCCAGCATTTT.

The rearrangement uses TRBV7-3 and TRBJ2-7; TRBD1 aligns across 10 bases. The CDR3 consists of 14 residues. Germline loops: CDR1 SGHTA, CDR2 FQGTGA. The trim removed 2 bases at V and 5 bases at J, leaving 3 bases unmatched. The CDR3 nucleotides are TGTGCCAGCAGCTTACTAGGACAGGGGGACGAGCAGTACTTC. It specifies CASSLLGQGDEQYF.

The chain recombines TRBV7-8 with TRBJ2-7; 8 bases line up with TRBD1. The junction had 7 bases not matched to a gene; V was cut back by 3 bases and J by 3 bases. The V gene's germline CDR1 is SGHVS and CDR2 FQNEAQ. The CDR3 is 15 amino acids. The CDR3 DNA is TGTGCCAGCAGCTTGCAGACAGGGGCTTTCTACGAGCAGTACTTC. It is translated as CASSLQTGAFYEQYF.

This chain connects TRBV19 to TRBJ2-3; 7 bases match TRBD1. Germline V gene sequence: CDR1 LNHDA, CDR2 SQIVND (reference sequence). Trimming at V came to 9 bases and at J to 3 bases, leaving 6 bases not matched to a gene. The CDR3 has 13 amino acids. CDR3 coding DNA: TGTGCCAGACCGACAGGGAATACAGATACGCAGTATTTT. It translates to CARPTGNTDTQYF.

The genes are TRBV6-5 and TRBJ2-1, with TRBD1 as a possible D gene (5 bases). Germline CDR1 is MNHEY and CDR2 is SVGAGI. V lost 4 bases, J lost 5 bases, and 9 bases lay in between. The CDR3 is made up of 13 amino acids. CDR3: CASSLDSDNEQFF. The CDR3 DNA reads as TGTGCCAGCAGTTTAGACAGTGACAATGAGCAGTTCTTC.

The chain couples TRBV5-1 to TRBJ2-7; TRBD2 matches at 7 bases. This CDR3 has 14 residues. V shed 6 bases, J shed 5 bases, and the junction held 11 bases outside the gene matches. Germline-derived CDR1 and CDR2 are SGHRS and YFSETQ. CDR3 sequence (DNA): TGCGCCAGCAAGCTAGCAAGCGGGATCCACGAGCAGTACTTC. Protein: CASKLASGIHEQYF. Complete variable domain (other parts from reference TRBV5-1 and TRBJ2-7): KAGVTQTPRYLIKTRGQQVTLSCSPISGHRSVSWYQQTPGQGLQFLFEYFSETQRNKGNFPGRFSGRQFSNSRSEMNVSTLELGDSALYLCASKLASGIHEQYFGPGTRLTVT.